The clone carrying this T cell receptor beta chain was observed many times. This CDR3 is 15 amino acids long. Unmatched junction bases numbered 5, after V lost 6 bases and J lost 4 bases. Using RNA transcripts as the source, TCR beta CDR3 regions were amplified. Initially, a first-round RT-PCR of the TCR CDR3 employed the HTBI primer set. TCRdb re-analysed the multiplex PCR reads in MiXCR, keeping a single row per CDR3 protein. The table records about 420,000 distinct CDR3 sequences, approximately 15% of them present only once. Fresh peripheral blood, about 10 ml of it, supplied the PBMCs. This entry belongs to a study of T cells in Graves' hyperthyroidism and ophthalmopathy. Turning to the study itself: Peripheral blood sampling occurred at initial diagnosis, before any treatment.

This TCR derives from a woman aged 18-29 years with Graves' hyperthyroidism. Sequenced input: blood. The chain recombines TRBV12-3 or TRBV12-4 with TRBJ2-3; 12 positions agree with TRBD1. The CDR3 loop reads CASSGRDRGPDTQYF. CDR3 coding DNA: TGTGCCAGCAGCGGCCGGGACAGGGGGCCAGATACGCAGTATTTT.